Sequencing of this T cell receptor beta chain was carried out in a study of CD8 T cells in ankylosing spondylitis. Using quantitative 5'-RACE with molecular barcodes, the authors made TCR beta libraries. From the 5' RACE reads, TCRdb called clonotypes with MiXCR, one entry per CDR3 protein. The sample consists of more than 250,000 distinct CDR3 sequences, 7.5% to 9% of them appearing once. This clonotype was seen only a few times. The antigen is unknown. Whole-study results and caveats: In synovial fluid and blood from reactive arthritis, some motif variants were previously reported. In ankylosing spondylitis blood, a motif of eight highly homologous TCR beta variants appeared characteristic. There was reportedly significant enrichment of clones that were disease-linked in matched ankylosing spondylitis synovial fluid. Disease-linked clones bore a CD8+ phenotype, appearing relatively rarely in peripheral blood.

V dropped 1 base and J dropped 5 bases, with 9 bases sitting between them. This CDR3 has 14 residues. Germline CDR1 and CDR2: LGHDT and YNNKEL (reference sequence). This TCR was recovered from a male donor with ankylosing spondylitis. This rearrangement joins TRBV3-1 to TRBJ2-1, with D unresolved. Input material: blood, either unsorted or a sorted T cell fraction (not recorded which). CDR3 protein: CASSQVASHNEQFF. Written as DNA, the CDR3 is TGTGCCAGCAGCCAAGTCGCGAGCCACAATGAGCAGTTCTTC.